This T cell receptor (beta chain) was obtained from a study of Ad26.COV2.S vaccination and SARS-CoV-2 variants. Study-wide results and limits: Vaccine recipients surpassed placebo recipients in spike-specific TCR breadth.

Treatment specified: some 19 received Ad26.COV2.S at low or high dose, single or two shots; about 5 received placebo; per-sample allocation not given. The study sampled participants on day 63 after the first vaccine or placebo injection. The vaccine delivered Wuhan-strain SARS-CoV-2 spike through an Ad26 vector. This clone was counted a few times. The antigen remains undetermined. Profiled with immunoSEQ multiplex PCR; TCRdb holds only in-frame clones, not every one. Of some 330,000 clones in the sample, under 90% were seen once. The CDR3 runs 15 residues. The germline V and J ends were trimmed by 4 bases and 0 bases, with 10 bases remaining between them. In germline, CDR1 is SGHAT, CDR2 FQNNGV.

The chain carries TRBV11-2 and TRBJ1-5, with D tentatively TRBD1 (5 bases). The starting material was peripheral blood, obtained in a trial of Ad26.COV2.S vaccine versus placebo. This receptor was taken from a person between 18 and 65 years old who received the Ad26.COV2.S COVID-19 vaccine or a placebo. Written as DNA, the CDR3 is TGTGCCAGCAGCTCTATCCAGGGTAGCAATCAGCCCCAGCATTTT. Translation gives CASSSIQGSNQPQHF. Supplemented by reference TRBV11-2 and TRBJ1-5, the full variable domain reads EAGVAQSPRYKIIEKRQSVAFWCNPISGHATLYWYQQILGQGPKLLIQFQNNGVVDDSQLPKDRFSAERLKGVDSTLKIQPAKLEDSAVYLCASSSIQGSNQPQHFGDGTRLSIL.